The TCR beta chain under discussion was sequenced for a study of technical replicates of blood from a handful of donors. V lost 0 bases, J lost 4 bases, and 11 bases lay in between. This CDR3 is 15 amino acids long. Germline CDR1 is SGDLS and CDR2 is YYNGEE. Produced via immunoSEQ multiplex PCR; TCRdb's table is partial and in-frame only. Of around 61,000 clones detected, about 90% appear once; the ten largest clones hold roughly 5%. Sequencing input: PBMCs. The rearrangement links TRBV9 to TRBJ2-1; D might be TRBD2 (6 bases). The TCR was taken from a human donor in good health. Some clones in this sample may be carry-over from other donors' samples. CDR3 region: CASSVAGSRYNEQFF. CDR3 nucleotides: TGTGCCAGCAGCGTAGCCGGGAGTAGGTACAATGAGCAGTTCTTC.